The 29 T cell receptor beta chains below come from one sample, sequenced in a study of cytomegalovirus exposure and HLA in healthy donors listed by TCRdb under 2017. Libraries were made using the immunoSEQ multiplex PCR assay. A mixture of 60 forward primers for TCR Vbeta segments and 13 reverse primers for TCR Jbeta segments was used in the multiplex PCR. The table was pulled from immuneACCESS by TCRdb, which kept in-frame rearrangements only. Such tables lose some clones; where checked, under half of the loss comes from unresolved V genes, and the rest has no known cause. Across this sample there are roughly 160,000 clones, with 80% to 90% seen only once. Of the sample, almost 9.5% is held by the ten largest clones. Sequenced sample: PBMCs. The receptors were gathered from a man younger than 35 in good health and CMV-seropositive.

The chain is built from TRBV6-5 and TRBJ1-2; D is uncertain. The CDR3 contains 10 residues. V dropped 4 bases and J dropped 8 bases, with 5 bases sitting between them. From germline, CDR1 is MNHEY and CDR2 SVGAGI. CDR3 nucleotides: TGTGCCAGCAGTTCCCCAGGCTACACCTTC. This translates into CASSSPGYTF.

V and J are TRBV19 and TRBJ2-2, with a possible D match to TRBD1 (5 bases). This CDR3 has 13 residues. Trimming stripped 3 bases from V and 3 bases from J, with 5 bases between. Looked up from germline, CDR1 is LNHDA and CDR2 is SQIVND (reference sequence). The CDR3 sequence: CASSIRDTGELFF. CDR3 bases: TGTGCCAGTAGTATCAGGGACACCGGGGAGCTGTTTTTT.

The chain couples TRBV9 to TRBJ1-1; 7 bases line up with TRBD1. V gave up 4 bases and J gave up 1 base; unmatched junction bases: 4. The CDR3 contains 14 residues. From germline, CDR1 is SGDLS and CDR2 YYNGEE. Here the CDR3 reads CASSKTGTNTEAFF. The CDR3 DNA is TGTGCCAGCAGCAAGACAGGGACGAACACTGAAGCTTTCTTT.

This chain joins TRBV6-5 and TRBJ1-1, with 9 bases lining up with TRBD1. CDR3 length: 15 amino acids. With 4 bases clipped from V and 7 bases from J, the junction kept 10 bases outside the gene matches. Germline V gene sequence: CDR1 MNHEY, CDR2 SVGAGI. CDR3 sequence (DNA): TGTGCCAGCAGTTCCGAACAGGGGGCTCGGGGTGAAGCTTTCTTT. Protein sequence: CASSSEQGARGEAFF.

This chain connects TRBV5-1 to TRBJ1-2; D may be TRBD1 (6 bases). Germline V gives CDR1 SGHRS, CDR2 YFSETQ. The V end was cut by 2 bases, the J end by 5 bases, with 10 bases between. The CDR3 has 13 amino acids. Written as DNA, the CDR3 is TGCGCCAGCAGCTTAGACAGGAGTTATGGCTACACCTTC. Its protein is CASSLDRSYGYTF. Complete variable domain (other parts from reference TRBV5-1 and TRBJ1-2): KAGVTQTPRYLIKTRGQQVTLSCSPISGHRSVSWYQQTPGQGLQFLFEYFSETQRNKGNFPGRFSGRQFSNSRSEMNVSTLELGDSALYLCASSLDRSYGYTFGSGTRLTVV.

This rearrangement joins TRBV25-1 to TRBJ2-7, with 7 bases aligning to TRBD1. Looked up from germline, CDR1 is MGHDK and CDR2 is SYGVNS. The ends lost 2 bases at V and 3 bases at J; junction bases unmatched: 4. The CDR3 sequence is 14 residues long. The CDR3 nucleotides read TGTGCCAGCAGTGAAGGGCAGGGGGTCTACGAGCAGTACTTC. It specifies CASSEGQGVYEQYF.

This chain joins TRBV19 and TRBJ2-7, with 7 bases fitting TRBD1. The trim removed 6 bases at V and 2 bases at J, leaving 10 bases unmatched. This CDR3 contains 15 residues. The germline V gene has CDR1 LNHDA and CDR2 SQIVND (reference sequence). The CDR3 region is CASRPTTGAAYEQYF. Written as DNA, the CDR3 is TGTGCCAGTAGACCAACCACAGGGGCCGCCTACGAGCAGTACTTC.

The chain couples TRBV10-3 to TRBJ2-5; weak D call: TRBD2 (6 bases). Trimming removed 3 bases from V and 5 bases from J, with 13 bases in between. This CDR3 is built from 14 residues. The germline V gene encodes CDR1 ENHRY and CDR2 SYGVKD. This CDR3 is CAISDGEEGETQYF. The CDR3 DNA sequence: TGTGCCATCAGTGACGGGGAGGAGGGGGAGACCCAGTACTTC.

The chain joins TRBV2 to TRBJ2-3; 9 bases match TRBD2. J was trimmed by 2 bases and V by 1 base; bases with no gene match: 4. CDR1 and CDR2 from the germline V gene are SNHLY and FYNNEI. The length of the CDR3 is 16 residues. The CDR3 coding sequence is TGTGCCAGCAGTGAAGTGGCTAGCGGGGCCACAGATACGCAGTATTTT. This translates into CASSEVASGATDTQYF. Filled out from reference TRBV2 and TRBJ2-3, the complete variable domain reads EPEVTQTPSHQVTQMGQEVILRCVPISNHLYFYWYRQILGQKVEFLVSFYNNEISEKSEIFDDQFSVERPDGSNFTLKIRSTKLEDSAMYFCASSEVASGATDTQYFGPGTRLTVL.

The genes are TRBV18 and TRBJ1-1; 7 bases are shared with TRBD1. V shed 8 bases and J 3 bases; nucleotides not matched to a gene: 12. This CDR3 spans 15 amino acids. Looked up from germline, CDR1 is KGHSH and CDR2 is LQKENI. For the CDR3, the DNA is TGTGCCAGCGGCGACAGGGTTTTTGAGTACACTGAAGCTTTCTTT. Amino acid sequence: CASGDRVFEYTEAFF. Looking up the rest from reference TRBV18 and TRBJ1-1 gives the full variable domain: NAGVMQNPRHLVRRRGQEARLRCSPMKGHSHVYWYRQLPEEGLKFMVYLQKENIIDESGMPKERFSAEFPKEGPSILRIQQVVRGDSAAYFCASGDRVFEYTEAFFGQGTRLTVV.

The chain links TRBV9 to TRBJ2-1; no clear D. The CDR3 is made up of 12 amino acids. CDR1 is SGDLS and CDR2 is YYNGEE in the germline V gene. Deletions cut 0 bases from V and 6 bases from J, with 4 bases between. The CDR3 here is CASSVDSNEQFF. The CDR3 coding sequence is TGTGCCAGCAGCGTAGATAGCAATGAGCAGTTCTTC.

The chain couples TRBV7-3 to TRBJ2-5, with D perhaps TRBD2 (6 bases). Trimming cost V 2 bases and J 9 bases, with 13 bases left between them. The CDR3 loop spans 13 amino acids. Germline V lookup: CDR1 SGHTA, CDR2 FQGTGA. The CDR3 is CASSLVGTGAQYF. The CDR3 nucleotides read TGTGCCAGCAGCTTAGTGGGGACTGGGGCCCAGTACTTC.

The chain uses TRBV19 and TRBJ1-2, with 7 nucleotides matching TRBD1. After removal of 6 bases from V and 4 bases from J, the junction contained 5 bases not matched to a gene. CDR3 length: 13 residues. Germline V gives CDR1 LNHDA, CDR2 SQIVND (reference sequence). The DNA for the CDR3 is TGTGCCAGTAGAGGGGGACAGACCTATGGCTACACCTTC. Its protein is CASRGGQTYGYTF.

The chain carries TRBV2 and TRBJ1-6; D is unresolved. V lost 2 bases to trimming and J lost 8 bases, with 10 bases between them. CDR3 length equals 14 residues. Germline assignment: CDR1 SNHLY and CDR2 FYNNEI. CDR3 nucleotides: TGTGCCAGCAGTGAAATTGGAGGATATTCACCCCTCCACTTT. Its protein product is CASSEIGGYSPLHF.

As for this clone: At the DNA level, this CDR3 is encoded by other sequences in the same sample as well. J is TRBJ1-1 and V is TRBV5-1, with D uncertain. V lost 2 bases and J 6 bases, leaving 11 bases between the germline ends. Per the germline V gene, CDR1 is SGHRS and CDR2 is YFSETQ. The CDR3 length is 13 residues. The CDR3 protein is CASSFPASSEAFF. The CDR3, as DNA: TGCGCCAGCAGCTTTCCCGCTAGTTCTGAAGCTTTCTTT.

The V call is TRBV4-3, the J call TRBJ2-3; D ambiguous. The V gene lost 0 bases and the J gene lost 6 bases, with 13 bases spanning the gap. Germline values: CDR1 LGHNA, CDR2 YSLEER. The CDR3 consists of 15 residues. The CDR3 DNA sequence: TGCGCCAGCAGCCAAGACCCACATTTTTCGGATACGCAGTATTTT. This encodes CASSQDPHFSDTQYF.

The V call is TRBV10-3, the J call TRBJ1-1; 11 positions agree with TRBD1. The length of the CDR3 is 16 residues. Looked up from germline, CDR1 is ENHRY and CDR2 is SYGVKD. After removal of 7 bases from V and 0 bases from J, the junction contained 7 bases not matched to a gene. As DNA, the CDR3 is TGTGCCATCAAACCGGGACAGGGGGGGATGAACACTGAAGCTTTCTTT. Residues: CAIKPGQGGMNTEAFF.

The rearrangement links TRBV6-5 to TRBJ1-5; 8 bases match TRBD1. Germline V lookup: CDR1 MNHEY, CDR2 SVGAGI. V lost 6 bases to trimming and J lost 7 bases; unmatched junction nucleotides: 11. The CDR3 contains 15 residues. The CDR3 region is CASSRNAGGGQPQHF. The DNA for the CDR3 is TGTGCCAGCAGCCGAAACGCAGGGGGCGGGCAGCCCCAGCATTTT.

The gene calls are TRBV2 and TRBJ2-5, with D unresolved. The better agreement between TRBJ2-7 and the DNA end casts doubt on the J call. The CDR3 runs 14 residues. The germline CDR1 and CDR2 sequences are SNHLY and FYNNEI. CDR3 sequence: CASSVQAISYEQYF. CDR3 in DNA: TGTGCCAGCAGTGTCCAGGCCATCTCCTACGAGCAGTACTTC.

V is TRBV7-2 and J is TRBJ2-1; possible D gene TRBD2, 7 bases. Trimming took 5 bases from V and 6 from J, leaving 17 bases between them. The CDR3 totals 15 residues. Germline CDR1 SGHTA, CDR2 FQGNSA. The CDR3 reads CASSNPGGLGNEQFF. DNA of the CDR3: TGTGCCAGCAGCAACCCGGGGGGCCTCGGCAATGAGCAGTTCTTC.

The CDR3 loop reads CASRDRPSNQPQHF. CDR3 in DNA: TGTGCCAGTAGGGACAGACCTAGCAATCAGCCCCAGCATTTT. The chain uses TRBV19 and TRBJ1-5; TRBD1 might be the D (6 bases). This CDR3 is 14 amino acids long. Per the germline V gene, CDR1 is LNHDA and CDR2 is SQIVND (reference sequence). Trimming pared 6 bases from V and 0 bases from J, leaving 9 bases between. The whole variable domain, filled in from reference TRBV19 and TRBJ1-5, reads DGGITQSPKYLFRKEGQNVTLSCEQNLNHDAMYWYRQDPGQGLRLIYYSQIVNDFQKGDIAEGYSVSREKKESFPLTVTSAQKNPTAFYLCASRDRPSNQPQHFGDGTRLSIL.

The chain couples TRBV9 to TRBJ1-2; D uncertain. The CDR3 has 15 residues. The V end lost 4 bases, the J end lost 5 bases, and 18 bases lay between the germline ends. Germline V CDR1 and CDR2: SGDLS, YYNGEE. In DNA, the CDR3 is TGTGCCAGCAGCCCCGGGGAGAAGGGTAGTTATGGCTACACCTTC. Translating it yields CASSPGEKGSYGYTF.

The J gene is TRBJ2-3, the V gene TRBV29-1; no definite D call. From germline, CDR1 is SQVTM and CDR2 ANQGSEA. This CDR3 has 17 amino acids. Between the trimmed V and J ends, which lost 4 bases and 0 bases, there was a span of 20 bases. In DNA, the CDR3 is TGCAGCGTTGCTTTGAAAGCAGGCGAAACTAGCACAGATACGCAGTATTTT. Its translation is CSVALKAGETSTDTQYF.

CDR3 loop: CASSPNTGGTGELFF. The CDR3 nucleotides read TGTGCCAGCAGTCCCAACACAGGGGGCACCGGGGAGCTGTTTTTT. This sequence joins TRBV6-1 and TRBJ2-2, with 8 nucleotides matching TRBD1. CDR1 and CDR2 from the germline V gene are MNHNS and SASEGT. This CDR3 region has 15 residues. Trimming at V came to 5 bases and at J to 4 bases, leaving 6 bases not matched to a gene.

This chain connects TRBV14 to TRBJ2-1; TRBD2 aligns across 12 bases. Trimming cost V 4 bases and J 4 bases; bases outside gene matches: 8. Germline loops: CDR1 SGHDN, CDR2 FVKESK. The CDR3 consists of 17 residues. CDR3 coding DNA: TGTGCCAGCAGCCCGCGACTAGCGGGGGCCGTTTACAATGAGCAGTTCTTC. This sequence encodes CASSPRLAGAVYNEQFF.

The V gene is TRBV27, the J gene TRBJ2-7; D gene ambiguous. Germline V gene sequence: CDR1 MNHEY, CDR2 SMNVEV (reference sequence). Trimming took off 3 bases at V and 3 bases at J, with 15 bases between the two ends. The CDR3 is 15 residues long. DNA for the CDR3: TGTGCCAGCAGTTTCTCTCTTCAGTCAAACTACGAGCAGTACTTC. It yields the protein CASSFSLQSNYEQYF.

The V and J genes are TRBV5-1 and TRBJ2-2, with 11 bases lining up with TRBD2. This CDR3 has 16 residues. V was clipped by 5 bases and J by 2 bases; unmatched bases: 5. In germline, CDR1 is SGHRS, CDR2 YFSETQ. The CDR3 reads CASRSGTSGNTGELFF. The CDR3 region has the DNA TGCGCCAGCAGGAGTGGGACTAGCGGAAACACCGGGGAGCTGTTTTTT.

The rearrangement uses TRBV10-2 and TRBJ2-5, with TRBD1 as a possible D gene (5 bases). V gave up 4 bases and J gave up 1 base, with 10 bases separating them. Germline CDR1 is WSHSY and CDR2 is SAAADI. The CDR3 extends over 14 amino acids. The CDR3 sequence: CASSVAGLQETQYF. Written as DNA, the CDR3 is TGCGCCAGCAGTGTGGCAGGGCTCCAAGAGACCCAGTACTTC.

This chain links TRBV19 with TRBJ1-2, with TRBD1 identical over 8 bases. V shed 3 bases and J 6 bases; nucleotides not matched to a gene: 9. This CDR3 is 15 amino acids long. The germline gives CDR1 LNHDA, CDR2 SQIVND (reference sequence). In DNA form, the CDR3 reads TGTGCCAGTAGTATCGGGACAGGCCCCATTAATGGCTACACCTTC. Protein sequence: CASSIGTGPINGYTF.